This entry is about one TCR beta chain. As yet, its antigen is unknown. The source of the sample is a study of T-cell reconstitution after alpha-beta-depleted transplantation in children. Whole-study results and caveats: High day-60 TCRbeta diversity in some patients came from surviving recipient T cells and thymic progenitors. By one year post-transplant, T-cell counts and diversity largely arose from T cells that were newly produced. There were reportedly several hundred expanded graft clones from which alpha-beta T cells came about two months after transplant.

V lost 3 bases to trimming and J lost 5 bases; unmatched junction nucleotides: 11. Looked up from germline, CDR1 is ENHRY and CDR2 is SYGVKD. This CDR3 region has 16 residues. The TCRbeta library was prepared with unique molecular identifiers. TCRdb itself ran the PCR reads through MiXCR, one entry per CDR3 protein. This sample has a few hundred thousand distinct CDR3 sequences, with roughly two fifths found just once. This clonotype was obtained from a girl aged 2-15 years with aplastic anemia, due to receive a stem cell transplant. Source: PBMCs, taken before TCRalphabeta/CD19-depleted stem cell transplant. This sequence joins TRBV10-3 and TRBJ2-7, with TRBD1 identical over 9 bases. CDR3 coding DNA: TGTGCCATCAGTGACCCCGGGACAGGGAAGTTCGACGAGCAGTACTTC. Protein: CAISDPGTGKFDEQYF.